This T cell receptor beta chain emerged from a study of T cells in Graves' hyperthyroidism and ophthalmopathy. Study details: Peripheral blood draws took place at initial diagnosis, ahead of any treatment.

This clonotype was observed many times. Its antigen is still unknown. Amplified regions were TCR beta CDR3 sequences from RNA transcripts. RT-PCR in the first round (using the HTBI primer set) targeted the TCR CDR3. TCRdb independently ran MiXCR on the multiplex PCR reads; one entry per CDR3 protein. The repertoire consists of 640,000 or so distinct CDR3 sequences, with roughly 14% occurring once and the leading ten covering roughly 4.5%. The CDR3 contains 15 residues. Germline loops: CDR1 SGHTA, CDR2 FQGNSA. V lost 4 bases and J lost 4; bases outside the gene matches: 7. General study results and limits: Expanded thyroid clonotypes (above 0.001) were mostly also found in blood.

The sample was blood. This sequence was found in a woman in her forties with Graves' ophthalmopathy. The chain carries TRBV7-2 and TRBJ1-2; 9 bases match TRBD1. CDR3 DNA: TGTGCCAGCAGCTCGGGGACAGGGCCGCTCTATGGCTACACCTTC. Amino acids: CASSSGTGPLYGYTF.